Included here is one T cell receptor (beta chain) sequence, with context. Its cognate antigen has yet to be identified. No base-level quality is on record; no much larger clone is a single base apart. Using the deep immunoSEQ assay, TCR CDR3 regions were amplified from genomic DNA by multiplex PCR. Genomic DNA extracted from each cell subset was distributed evenly over all wells of several immunoSEQ 96-well plates, and each plate served as one replicate. For sorted subsets, each replicate PCR was loaded with about 0.2 ug genomic DNA, equivalent to 30,000 to 35,000 T cell genomes. The purified libraries were quantified using a Qubit 3.0 fluorometer, sized with a Bioanalyzer 2100, and then quantified again using the KAPA Library Quantification kit. Every immunoSEQ 96-well plate was sequenced on a dedicated single-read 150-cycle Illumina NextSeq 550 flow cell. Regarding the original processing steps: Because the immunoSEQ output held only junctional sequences and lacked quality scores, the filtering could not match the filtering applied to full-length reads. To assign V/J genes and CDR3, sequences were annotated against IMGT germline references using PyIR, a Python wrapper for IgBLAST v1.9. Any read was removed if the V/J assignment was weak (E-value above 1e-6), the CDR3 was missing, or the read contained stop codons, out-of-frame junctions, or ambiguous translated residues. A V3J clonotype was defined by an identical inferred V gene, J gene, and CDR3 amino acid sequence. Percentage overlap between repertoires was computed as shared unique clonotypes divided by the size of the smaller repertoire. Three approaches were used to assess repertoire richness: RTK rarefaction, the Chao1 estimator, and Recon v2.1 estimates of unobserved clonotypes. OLGA was used to compute generation probabilities for all TCRbeta clonotypes that the gDNA method yielded from a handful of donors. TCRdb retrieved this table from immuneACCESS and kept in-frame rearrangements only. Not all clones are present; in checked studies, unresolved V genes account for under half, and no reason is known for the remainder. Clone size and V and J calls were adopted from that table, with D and trimming inferred from the DNA. The sample table lists about 1.5 million clones, 98% of them with a count of one. The top ten clones comprise roughly 0.45% of the sample.

V loses 5 bases of germline sequence and J loses 2 bases, and the interval between the two ends is 10 bases. For CDR1 and CDR2, the germline V gene lists MDHEN and SYDVKM. The CDR3 holds 13 amino acids from the cysteine to the phenylalanine. Only the CDR3 part of the read is kept: 39 bases, read in frame from the first base. The donors were healthy, HIV-negative adults who had no recently reported acute infections or vaccinations. All donors were Caucasian adults living in Nashville, Tennessee, USA. CD4+ T cells were enriched through magnetic negative selection, after which naive cells were positively selected on CD45RA and the remaining negative fraction served as the memory subset. Blood was obtained by leukapheresis, after which PBMCs were separated by Ficoll-Histopaque density gradient centrifugation and cryopreserved in liquid nitrogen vapor phase. Analytical flow cytometry was used to check the purity and quantity of every magnetically sorted T cell population. From each sorted fraction, genomic DNA was isolated and quantified by UV absorbance on a Nanodrop 2000c.

The data were taken from a study of shared clonotypes between healthy human individuals (dated by TCRdb to about 2020). About the study as a whole: A few men and a couple of women, aged 18 to 49 years, made up the cohort. For each donor, three plates each were used for CD4 naive and CD4 memory, two plates were used for CD8 naive, and one plate was used for CD8 memory. To increase sequencing depth and limit assay-specific biases, different laboratories used diverse techniques to prepare libraries and sequence TCR repertoires. To estimate repertoire size and how much clonotype sharing occurs between individuals, the study deeply sequenced the blood TCR repertoires of several healthy adults. Between about 0.94 and 8.9 billion PBMCs per donor were obtained by leukapheresis.

Points the paper makes about the study in general: Based on pairwise subsampling, the degree of clonotype sharing among donors was expected to be affected by sequencing depth. Sampling was limited to blood, and TCR repertoires in tissue likely differ from TCR repertoires in blood. The genetic and exposure-history diversity represented was limited by the small number of donors. Even with the large sequencing depth, rarefaction of the sorted-subset datasets indicated that sequencing was incomplete. Sharing across a handful of donors was observed for 5% to 6.5% of naive CD4, less than 4% of naive CD8, over 2% of memory CD4, and roughly 0.4% of memory CD8 clonotypes. Compared with non-shared clonotypes, the clonotypes found in all four sorted-subset donors had higher generation probabilities. Estimated clonotype richness was generally larger for naive than for memory subsets.

The chain is made from TRBV28 and TRBJ2-7; the D gene lacks a confident call. Sequencing used naive CD4+ T cells sorted from blood. The cell subset or site label here, explained by the study, means: CD45RA+ positively selected. The clonotype was recovered from a man aged 30 to 39 in good health. The nucleotide sequence is given as TGTGCCAGCAGTGAATTCACAACCTACGAGCAGTACTTC. Its translation reads: CASSEFTTYEQYF.